The 14 T cell receptor beta chains in this list originate from one sample, sequenced in a study of cytomegalovirus exposure and HLA in healthy donors. The table came from immunoSEQ multiplex PCR; TCRdb's copy has only in-frame clones and leaves some out. The data hold 210,000 or so clones, with 80% to 90% observed a single time. The specimen was PBMCs. Receptors originate from a woman between 18 and 30 years old in good health and CMV-seronegative.

The rearrangement links TRBV5-1 to TRBJ2-2; a possible D gene is TRBD1 (5 bases). Germline-derived CDR1 and CDR2 are SGHRS and YFSETQ. Trimming left V 4 bases short and J 7 bases short, with 11 bases between. The CDR3 consists of 13 residues. CDR3 DNA sequence: TGCGCCAGCAGCCCAGGGTGGGTCGGGGAGCTGTTTTTT. Translating it yields CASSPGWVGELFF. Full variable domain (outside the CDR3, taken from reference TRBV5-1 and TRBJ2-2): KAGVTQTPRYLIKTRGQQVTLSCSPISGHRSVSWYQQTPGQGLQFLFEYFSETQRNKGNFPGRFSGRQFSNSRSEMNVSTLELGDSALYLCASSPGWVGELFFGEGSRLTVL.

This chain links TRBV28 with TRBJ1-1; 7 bases agree with TRBD1. The CDR3 spans 14 residues. CDR1 is MDHEN and CDR2 is SYDVKM in the germline V gene. V lost 6 bases to trimming and J lost 5 bases; unmatched junction nucleotides: 9. CDR3 in amino acids: CASRRQGLSTEAFF. CDR3 bases: TGTGCCAGCAGACGACAGGGTTTGAGTACTGAAGCTTTCTTT.

The CDR3 loop reads CASSLYRGHNEQFF. Here the CDR3 DNA reads TGTGCCAGCAGCTTATACAGGGGGCACAATGAGCAGTTCTTC. The gene calls are TRBV7-8 and TRBJ2-1, with 9 nucleotides matching TRBD1. The CDR3 runs to 14 residues. V trimming: 2 bases; J trimming: 5 bases; junction bases outside the gene matches: 1. CDR1 SGHVS and CDR2 FQNEAQ come from the germline V gene.

The CDR3 is CASSRIRGETQYF. The CDR3 nucleotides read TGTGCCAGCAGCCGAATTAGGGGAGAGACCCAGTACTTC. V usage is TRBV11-2 and J usage is TRBJ2-5, with a tentative D call TRBD1 (5 bases). V shed 5 bases and J shed 4 bases, with 11 bases lying between them. CDR3 length equals 13 residues. Germline values: CDR1 SGHAT, CDR2 FQNNGV.

The CDR3, as DNA: TGTGCCAGCGGACAGGCCTATGGCTACACCTTC. Translation: CASGQAYGYTF. The chain has TRBV28 and TRBJ1-2, with TRBD1 identical over 7 bases. Germline V CDR1 and CDR2: MDHEN, SYDVKM. The length of the CDR3 is 11 residues. The ends lost 8 bases at V and 4 bases at J; junction bases unmatched: 1.

The chain has TRBV7-9 and TRBJ1-2; unclear D gene. Germline values: CDR1 SEHNR, CDR2 FQNEAQ (reference sequence). V was shortened by 1 base and J by 5 bases, with 8 bases between the two germline ends. The CDR3 has 13 amino acids. The CDR3 sequence: CASSLGAAYGYTF. For the CDR3, the DNA is TGTGCCAGCAGCTTAGGGGCAGCATATGGCTACACCTTC.

The rearrangement links TRBV11-2 to TRBJ1-4; TRBD1 agrees at 8 bases. V shed 5 bases and J 8 bases; nucleotides not matched to a gene: 16. Germline loops: CDR1 SGHAT, CDR2 FQNNGV. CDR3 length: 17 residues. The CDR3: CASSPTLDRGPGEKLFF. Written as DNA, the CDR3 is TGTGCCAGCAGCCCTACCCTCGACAGGGGCCCTGGCGAAAAACTGTTTTTT.

This chain joins TRBV14 and TRBJ2-7; 9 positions match TRBD1. This CDR3 spans 16 amino acids. CDR1 and CDR2 (germline): SGHDN, FVKESK. V was pared by 4 bases and J by 3 bases, with 10 bases of the junction left unmatched. The CDR3 DNA follows: TGTGCCAGCAGCCGCCTAACCGGGACAGGGAACTACGAGCAGTACTTC. It encodes CASSRLTGTGNYEQYF.

V is TRBV19 and J is TRBJ2-1; D not resolved. The CDR3 is 14 residues long. The germline V gene has CDR1 LNHDA and CDR2 SQIVND (reference sequence). V dropped 7 bases and J dropped 4 bases, with 14 bases sitting between them. The CDR3 DNA follows: TGTGCCAGTAAGTCGATGGGCACTTACAATGAGCAGTTCTTC. Translated, it gives CASKSMGTYNEQFF.

The rearrangement links TRBV28 to TRBJ2-1; possibly TRBD2 for D (6 bases). Deletions cut 6 bases from V and 0 bases from J, with 9 bases between. Germline lookup yields CDR1 MDHEN and CDR2 SYDVKM. CDR3 length equals 14 residues. The DNA for the CDR3 is TGTGCCAGCAGCATGGGGGGCTCCTACAATGAGCAGTTCTTC. It yields the protein CASSMGGSYNEQFF. Complete variable domain (other parts from reference TRBV28 and TRBJ2-1): DVKVTQSSRYLVKRTGEKVFLECVQDMDHENMFWYRQDPGLGLRLIYFSYDVKMKEKGDIPEGYSVSREKKERFSLILESASTNQTSMYLCASSMGGSYNEQFFGPGTRLTVL.

The gene calls are TRBV5-6 and TRBJ2-7; D remains ambiguous. The germline V and J ends were trimmed by 4 bases and 2 bases, with 10 bases remaining between them. CDR1 SGHDT and CDR2 YYEEEE come from the germline V gene. The CDR3 runs 13 residues. DNA for the CDR3: TGTGCCAGCAGCATTACTGGAGCCTACGAGCAGTACTTC. Protein sequence: CASSITGAYEQYF.

The chain is built from TRBV7-9 and TRBJ2-1; 14 bases line up with TRBD2. From germline, CDR1 is SEHNR and CDR2 FQNEAQ (reference sequence). This CDR3 contains 15 residues. Unmatched junction bases numbered 7, after V lost 6 bases and J lost 9 bases. CDR3 DNA sequence: TGTGCCAGCAGACCCGGGACTAGCGGGAGTGGTGAGCAGTTCTTC. Its protein product is CASRPGTSGSGEQFF.

This clone was recorded a few times. The chain recombines TRBV2 with TRBJ1-5; TRBD1 matches at 10 bases. The V gene end was trimmed by 7 bases and the J gene end by 2 bases; junction bases not matched to a gene: 5. The CDR3 has 15 residues. Germline lookup yields CDR1 SNHLY and CDR2 FYNNEI. The CDR3 DNA reads TGTGCCAGCACCGTAGGACAGGGGGGCAATCAGCCCCAGCATTTT. This encodes CASTVGQGGNQPQHF.

This chain joins TRBV28 and TRBJ1-2; D not certain. The germline gives CDR1 MDHEN, CDR2 SYDVKM. CDR3 length equals 12 residues. Trimming removed 2 bases from V and 8 bases from J, with 9 bases in between. The CDR3 nucleotides read TGTGCCAGCAGTTTAACGGAGAGGGGCTACACCTTC. Translating gives CASSLTERGYTF.